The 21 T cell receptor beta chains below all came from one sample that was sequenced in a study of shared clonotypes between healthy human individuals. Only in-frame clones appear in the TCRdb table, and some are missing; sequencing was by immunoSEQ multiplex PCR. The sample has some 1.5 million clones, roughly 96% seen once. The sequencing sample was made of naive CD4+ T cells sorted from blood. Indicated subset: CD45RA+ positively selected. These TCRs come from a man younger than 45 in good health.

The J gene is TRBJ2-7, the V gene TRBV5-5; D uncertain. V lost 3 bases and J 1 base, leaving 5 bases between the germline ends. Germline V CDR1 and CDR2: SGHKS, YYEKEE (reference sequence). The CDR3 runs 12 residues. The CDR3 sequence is CASSWDSYEQYF. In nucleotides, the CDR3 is TGTGCCAGCAGCTGGGATTCCTACGAGCAGTACTTC.

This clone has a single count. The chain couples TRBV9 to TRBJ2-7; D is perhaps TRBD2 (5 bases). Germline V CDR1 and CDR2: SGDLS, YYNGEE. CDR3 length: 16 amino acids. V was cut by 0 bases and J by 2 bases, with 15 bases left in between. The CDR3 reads CASSVGSSLTPYEQYF. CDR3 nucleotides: TGTGCCAGCAGCGTAGGCTCTAGCCTTACCCCCTACGAGCAGTACTTC.

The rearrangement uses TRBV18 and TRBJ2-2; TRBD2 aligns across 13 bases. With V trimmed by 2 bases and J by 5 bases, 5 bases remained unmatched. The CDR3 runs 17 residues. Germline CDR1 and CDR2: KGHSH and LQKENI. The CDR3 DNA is TGTGCCAGCTCACCAAAGCCGGGACTAGCGGGAACCGGGGAGCTGTTTTTT. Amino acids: CASSPKPGLAGTGELFF.

The DNA for the CDR3 is TGTGCCAGCGGGGACTCCATGTGGGGAAACATTCAGTACTTC. Translation: CASGDSMWGNIQYF. V is TRBV27 and J is TRBJ2-4; possible D gene TRBD2, 6 bases. CDR3 size: 14 residues. The V gene's germline CDR1 is MNHEY and CDR2 SMNVEV (reference sequence). Trimming removed 8 bases at V and 6 bases at J, with 17 bases between.

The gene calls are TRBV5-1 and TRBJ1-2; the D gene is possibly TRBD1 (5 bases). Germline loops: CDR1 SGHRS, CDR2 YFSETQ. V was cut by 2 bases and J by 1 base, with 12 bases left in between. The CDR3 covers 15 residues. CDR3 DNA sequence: TGCGCCAGCAGCTTCCGGGACCGCGTTAACTATGGCTACACCTTC. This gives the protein CASSFRDRVNYGYTF.

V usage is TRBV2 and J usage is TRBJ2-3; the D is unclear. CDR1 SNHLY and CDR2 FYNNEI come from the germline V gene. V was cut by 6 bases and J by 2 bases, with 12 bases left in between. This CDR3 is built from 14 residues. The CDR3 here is CASSLDSTTDTQYF. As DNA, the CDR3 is TGTGCCAGCAGCCTCGACTCAACCACAGATACGCAGTATTTT.

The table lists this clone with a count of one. CDR3 sequence: CASSVQPGNTGELFF. The CDR3 DNA is TGTGCCAGCAGCGTTCAGCCGGGCAACACCGGGGAGCTGTTTTTT. The V call is TRBV6-5, the J call TRBJ2-2; no clear D. This CDR3 has 15 amino acids. Trimming stripped 6 bases from V and 2 bases from J, with 13 bases between. In germline, CDR1 is MNHEY, CDR2 SVGAGI.

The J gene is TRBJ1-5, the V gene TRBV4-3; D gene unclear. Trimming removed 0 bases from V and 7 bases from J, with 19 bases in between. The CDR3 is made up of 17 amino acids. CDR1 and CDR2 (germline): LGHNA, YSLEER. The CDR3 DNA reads TGCGCCAGCAGCCAAGATGTATCGTCTCCGGGAAGGCAGCCCCAGCATTTT. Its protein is CASSQDVSSPGRQPQHF.

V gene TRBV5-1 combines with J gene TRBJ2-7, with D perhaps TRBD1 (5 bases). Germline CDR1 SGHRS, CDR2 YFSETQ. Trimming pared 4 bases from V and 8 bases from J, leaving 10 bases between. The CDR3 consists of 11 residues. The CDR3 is CASSTQGKQYF. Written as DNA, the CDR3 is TGCGCCAGCAGCACCCAGGGCAAGCAGTACTTC.

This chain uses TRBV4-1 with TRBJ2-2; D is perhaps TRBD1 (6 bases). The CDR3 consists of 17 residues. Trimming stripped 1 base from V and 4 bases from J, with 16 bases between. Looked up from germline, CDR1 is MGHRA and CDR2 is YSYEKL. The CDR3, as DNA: TGCGCCAGCAGCCAAGTCATGGCAGGGGTGATCACCGGGGAGCTGTTTTTT. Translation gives CASSQVMAGVITGELFF.

CDR3 nucleotide sequence: TGTGCCAGCTCAGAAGACCAACTAGCGGGAGTAACACATGAGCAGTTCTTC. Its protein product is CASSEDQLAGVTHEQFF. The chain carries TRBV18 and TRBJ2-1, with 11 bases fitting TRBD2. J gave up 8 bases and V 5 bases, and 14 bases lay outside the gene matches. The CDR3 is 17 amino acids. Germline CDR1 is KGHSH and CDR2 is LQKENI.

CDR3 residues: CASSSPRRANTGELFF. CDR3 sequence (DNA): TGTGCCAGCAGCTCACCCCGACGGGCGAACACCGGGGAGCTGTTTTTT. The rearrangement links TRBV7-9 to TRBJ2-2; D is ambiguous. V lost 4 bases, J lost 0 bases, and 12 bases lay in between. CDR1 SEHNR and CDR2 FQNEAQ come from the germline V gene (reference sequence). This CDR3 has 16 amino acids. The full variable domain, with the rest looked up from reference TRBV7-9 and TRBJ2-2, is DTGVSQNPRHKITKRGQNVTFRCDPISEHNRLYWYRQTLGQGPEFLTYFQNEAQLEKSRLLSDRFSAERPKGSFSTLEIQRTEQGDSAMYLCASSSPRRANTGELFFGEGSRLTVL.

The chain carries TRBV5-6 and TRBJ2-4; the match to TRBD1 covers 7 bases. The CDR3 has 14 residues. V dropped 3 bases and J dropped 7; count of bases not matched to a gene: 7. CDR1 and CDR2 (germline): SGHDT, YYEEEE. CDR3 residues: CASSWRTGVNIQYF. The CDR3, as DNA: TGTGCCAGCAGCTGGCGGACAGGCGTCAACATTCAGTACTTC.

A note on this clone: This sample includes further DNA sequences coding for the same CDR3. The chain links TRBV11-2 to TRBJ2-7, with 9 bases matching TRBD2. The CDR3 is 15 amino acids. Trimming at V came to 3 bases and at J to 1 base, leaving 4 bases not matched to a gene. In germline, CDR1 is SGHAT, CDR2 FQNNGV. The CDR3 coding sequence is TGTGCCAGCAGCTTTAGCGGGAGTCTATCCTACGAGCAGTACTTC. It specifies CASSFSGSLSYEQYF.

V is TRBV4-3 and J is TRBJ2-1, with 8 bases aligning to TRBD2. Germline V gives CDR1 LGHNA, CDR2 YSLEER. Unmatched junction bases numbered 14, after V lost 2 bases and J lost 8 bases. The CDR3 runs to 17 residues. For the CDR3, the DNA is TGCGCCAGCAGCCAAACTCCTACTAGCGGATTTTTCGATGAGCAGTTCTTC. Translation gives CASSQTPTSGFFDEQFF.

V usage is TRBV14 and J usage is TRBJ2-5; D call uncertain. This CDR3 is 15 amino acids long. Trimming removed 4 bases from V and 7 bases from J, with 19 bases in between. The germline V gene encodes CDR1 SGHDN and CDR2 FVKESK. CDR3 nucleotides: TGTGCCAGCAGCCCCGGCCCCATCCTTCACGGGACCCAGTACTTC. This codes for CASSPGPILHGTQYF.

Written as DNA, the CDR3 is TGTGCCAGCAGCCAACTAGCGGCTACCTACAATGAGCAGTTCTTC. Translation gives CASSQLAATYNEQFF. V usage is TRBV6-4 and J usage is TRBJ2-1, with 8 bases that match TRBD2. CDR3 length: 15 residues. Looked up from germline, CDR1 is MRHNA and CDR2 is SNTAGT. The trim removed 6 bases at V and 2 bases at J, leaving 6 bases unmatched.

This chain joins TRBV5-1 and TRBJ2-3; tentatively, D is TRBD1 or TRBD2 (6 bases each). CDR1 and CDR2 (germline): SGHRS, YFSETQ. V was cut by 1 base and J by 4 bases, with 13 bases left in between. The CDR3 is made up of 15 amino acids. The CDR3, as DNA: TGCGCCAGCAGCTTGCCGGGGGCGGCCTCAGATACGCAGTATTTT. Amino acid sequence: CASSLPGAASDTQYF.

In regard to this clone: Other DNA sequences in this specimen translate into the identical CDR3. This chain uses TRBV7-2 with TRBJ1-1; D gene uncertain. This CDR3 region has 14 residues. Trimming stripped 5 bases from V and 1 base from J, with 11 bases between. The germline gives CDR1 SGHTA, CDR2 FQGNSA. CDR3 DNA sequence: TGTGCCAGCAGCCTCGTTTGGGGGAACACTGAAGCTTTCTTT. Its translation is CASSLVWGNTEAFF.

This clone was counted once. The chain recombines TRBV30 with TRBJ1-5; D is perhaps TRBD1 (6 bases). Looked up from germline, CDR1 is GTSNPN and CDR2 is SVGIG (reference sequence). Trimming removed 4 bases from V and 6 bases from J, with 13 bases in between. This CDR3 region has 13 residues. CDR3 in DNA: TGTGCCTGGAACGGGGGGCAGGGTCAGCCCCAGCATTTT. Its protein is CAWNGGQGQPQHF.

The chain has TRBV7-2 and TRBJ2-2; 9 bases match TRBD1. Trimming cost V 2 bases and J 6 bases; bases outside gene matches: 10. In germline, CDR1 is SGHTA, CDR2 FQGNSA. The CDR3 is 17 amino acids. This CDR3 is CASSLKFSGTGPGELFF. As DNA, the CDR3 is TGTGCCAGCAGCTTAAAGTTTTCCGGGACAGGGCCCGGGGAGCTGTTTTTT.